One and the same sample provided the 18 T cell receptor beta chains below, sequenced in a study of cytomegalovirus exposure and HLA in healthy donors. PCR was performed using 60 Vbeta and 13 Jbeta primers. The data were produced by immunoSEQ multiplex PCR, yet TCRdb's version contains in-frame clones alone and is incomplete. The sample shows about 73,000 clones, 67% of them seen only once. Sequenced: PBMCs. The receptor source for this set is a woman aged 50 to 60 in good health and CMV-seropositive.

V and J are TRBV27 and TRBJ1-1, with 7 bases lining up with TRBD1. CDR1 is MNHEY and CDR2 is SMNVEV in the germline V gene (reference sequence). The CDR3 has 14 residues. J was trimmed by 14 bases and V by 2 bases; bases with no gene match: 14. The CDR3 sequence: CASSLLRGGFENFF. CDR3 coding DNA: TGTGCCAGCAGTTTACTGAGAGGGGGCTTCGAAAACTTCTTT.

The chain couples TRBV11-2 to TRBJ1-1; unclear D gene. Per germline, CDR1 SGHAT and CDR2 FQNNGV. Trimming took off 5 bases at V and 6 bases at J, with 19 bases between the two ends. This CDR3 spans 15 amino acids. Written as DNA, the CDR3 is TGTGCCAGCAGCCCTAGACCGGGGATGTTGGCTGAAGCTTTCTTT. It yields the protein CASSPRPGMLAEAFF.

The gene calls are TRBV19 and TRBJ2-7; TRBD2 is a possible D gene (6 bases). Trimming shortened V by 5 bases and J by 0 bases, and 14 bases separated the two germline ends. From germline, CDR1 is LNHDA and CDR2 SQIVND (reference sequence). The length of the CDR3 is 15 residues. The CDR3 protein is CASSSKRVISYEQYF. CDR3 sequence (DNA): TGTGCCAGTAGTTCGAAGCGGGTGATCTCCTACGAGCAGTACTTC. Together with reference TRBV19 and TRBJ2-7, the CDR3 gives the full variable domain: DGGITQSPKYLFRKEGQNVTLSCEQNLNHDAMYWYRQDPGQGLRLIYYSQIVNDFQKGDIAEGYSVSREKKESFPLTVTSAQKNPTAFYLCASSSKRVISYEQYFGPGTRLTVT.

V and J are TRBV6-6 and TRBJ2-7, with TRBD2 matching over 8 bases. The CDR3 covers 13 residues. Trimming at V came to 7 bases and at J to 6 bases, leaving 8 bases not matched to a gene. CDR1 MNHNY and CDR2 SVGAGI come from the germline V gene (reference sequence). In DNA form, the CDR3 reads TGTGCCAGCACCACCGGGAGGGGGAGCGAGCAGTACGTC. Translated: CASTTGRGSEQYV.

This chain links TRBV2 with TRBJ1-5; the match to TRBD1 covers 7 bases. CDR3 length equals 16 residues. Germline lookup yields CDR1 SNHLY and CDR2 FYNNEI. J was trimmed by 1 base and V by 3 bases; bases with no gene match: 6. The CDR3 is CASSDSGTASNQPQHF. The CDR3 nucleotides read TGTGCCAGCAGTGACTCCGGGACAGCGAGCAATCAGCCCCAGCATTTT.

This clone was seen a handful of times. The J gene is TRBJ1-6, the V gene TRBV7-8; D gene uncertain. The CDR3 has 15 amino acids. Trimming took off 5 bases at V and 10 bases at J, with 18 bases between the two ends. Germline CDR1 reads SGHVS; CDR2 reads FQNEAQ. The CDR3 coding sequence is TGTGCCAGCAGCCCAACCTCGGCGGCAGCCTCACCCCTCCACTTT. Translating gives CASSPTSAAASPLHF.

This clone was detected once. The V gene is TRBV30, the J gene TRBJ1-5, with 9 bases identical to TRBD1. This CDR3 contains 17 residues. Trimming at V came to 2 bases and at J to 2 bases, leaving 10 bases not matched to a gene. Germline CDR1 is GTSNPN and CDR2 is SVGIG (reference sequence). The CDR3 spells CAWSFRGQGGGNQPQHF. In DNA form, the CDR3 reads TGTGCCTGGAGTTTCAGGGGACAGGGCGGGGGCAATCAGCCCCAGCATTTT.

The chain joins TRBV28 to TRBJ2-1, with 9 positions matching TRBD2. V lost 6 bases and J lost 1; bases outside the gene matches: 13. This CDR3 spans 18 amino acids. Per the germline V gene, CDR1 is MDHEN and CDR2 is SYDVKM. In DNA, the CDR3 is TGTGCCAGCAGGGTTAGGTTTTTGACTAGCGGATCCTACAATGAGCAGTTCTTC. Its protein is CASRVRFLTSGSYNEQFF.

The chain recombines TRBV9 with TRBJ1-1; D is undetermined. The ends were cut back, 2 bases at V and 0 bases at J, with 5 bases in the middle. This CDR3 comprises 13 residues. Germline V gene data show CDR1 as SGDLS and CDR2 as YYNGEE. The CDR3 bases are TGTGCCAGCAGCGTTACAGTGAACACTGAAGCTTTCTTT. Amino acids: CASSVTVNTEAFF. Full variable domain (outside the CDR3, taken from reference TRBV9 and TRBJ1-1): DSGVTQTPKHLITATGQRVTLRCSPRSGDLSVYWYQQSLDQGLQFLIQYYNGEERAKGNILERFSAQQFPDLHSELNLSSLELGDSALYFCASSVTVNTEAFFGQGTRLTVV.

The CDR3 region has the DNA TGTGCCAGCACCCCCCCGGGAACGGACACTGAAGCTTTCTTT. It translates to CASTPPGTDTEAFF. V and J are TRBV14 and TRBJ1-1; no reliable D call. V was shortened by 7 bases and J by 3 bases, with 15 bases between the two germline ends. In germline, CDR1 is SGHDN, CDR2 FVKESK. CDR3 size: 14 residues. The complete variable domain, with remaining parts taken from reference TRBV14 and TRBJ1-1, reads EAGVTQFPSHSVIEKGQTVTLRCDPISGHDNLYWYRRVMGKEIKFLLHFVKESKQDESGMPNNRFLAERTGGTYSTLKVQPAELEDSGVYFCASTPPGTDTEAFFGQGTRLTVV.

This sequence joins TRBV11-2 and TRBJ2-7, with 9 bases identical to TRBD2. CDR1 is SGHAT and CDR2 is FQNNGV in the germline V gene. The V and J ends lost 5 bases and 3 bases, in that order; junction bases with no gene match: 11. The CDR3 is made up of 16 amino acids. The CDR3 sequence: CASSLLGSGGIYEQYF. CDR3 DNA sequence: TGTGCCAGCAGCCTCTTAGGTAGCGGGGGAATCTACGAGCAGTACTTC.

This clone showed up just once. The chain couples TRBV28 to TRBJ2-1, with TRBD2 as a possible D gene (5 bases). Germline V CDR1 and CDR2: MDHEN, SYDVKM. Trimming left V 9 bases short and J 14 bases short, with 23 bases between. CDR3 size: 13 residues. CDR3 residues: CASTLRGRVEEFF. The CDR3 DNA is TGTGCCAGTACTTTACGAGGGCGCGTGGAAGAGTTCTTC. Supplemented by reference TRBV28 and TRBJ2-1, the full variable domain reads DVKVTQSSRYLVKRTGEKVFLECVQDMDHENMFWYRQDPGLGLRLIYFSYDVKMKEKGDIPEGYSVSREKKERFSLILESASTNQTSMYLCASTLRGRVEEFFGPGTRLTVL.

This chain links TRBV29-1 with TRBJ2-6, with D maybe TRBD1 (5 bases). Germline V gene lookup returns CDR1 SQVTM and CDR2 ANQGSEA. CDR3 length: 15 amino acids. V dropped 4 bases and J dropped 0 bases, with 10 bases sitting between them. The CDR3 DNA sequence: TGCAGCGTTGGACAGCGACCCTCTGGGGCCAACGTCCTGACTTTC. It translates to CSVGQRPSGANVLTF.

This clone showed up just a few times. V and J are TRBV28 and TRBJ1-5, with TRBD1 matching 12 bases. The CDR3 has 16 amino acids. CDR1 is MDHEN, CDR2 SYDVKM, per germline. J gave up 6 bases and V 6 bases, and 9 bases lay outside the gene matches. The CDR3 nucleotides read TGTGCCAGCAGCTCCTCCGGGACAGGGGGCGGTCAGCCCCAGCATTTT. It encodes CASSSSGTGGGQPQHF. The full variable domain, in which reference TRBV28 and TRBJ1-5 provide the parts outside the CDR3, is DVKVTQSSRYLVKRTGEKVFLECVQDMDHENMFWYRQDPGLGLRLIYFSYDVKMKEKGDIPEGYSVSREKKERFSLILESASTNQTSMYLCASSSSGTGGGQPQHFGDGTRLSIL.

This clone was counted a few times. V usage is TRBV6-1 and J usage is TRBJ2-1, with D possibly TRBD2 on 7 matching bases. This CDR3 contains 11 residues. Germline values: CDR1 MNHNS, CDR2 SASEGT. V was shortened by 5 bases and J by 12 bases, with 11 bases between the two germline ends. CDR3 region: CASSQGRGQFF. For the CDR3, the DNA is TGTGCCAGCAGTCAGGGGAGGGGGCAGTTCTTC.

Only a few counts were recorded for this clone. The chain has TRBV9 and TRBJ1-2; D remains ambiguous. This CDR3 spans 12 amino acids. The ends were cut back, 4 bases at V and 5 bases at J, with 9 bases in the middle. The V gene's germline CDR1 is SGDLS and CDR2 YYNGEE. CDR3 sequence reads: CASSSSGYGYTF. The CDR3 DNA reads as TGTGCCAGCAGCTCCTCGGGGTATGGCTACACCTTC.

The V and J genes are TRBV18 and TRBJ1-5; D gene unclear. This CDR3 is 13 amino acids long. Germline V gene sequence: CDR1 KGHSH, CDR2 LQKENI. Between the trimmed V and J ends, which lost 3 bases and 1 base, there was a span of 4 bases. CDR3 sequence reads: CASSPGSNQPQHF. The CDR3 DNA is TGTGCCAGCTCACCGGGCAGCAATCAGCCCCAGCATTTT. Combining the CDR3 with reference TRBV18 and TRBJ1-5 gives the whole variable domain NAGVMQNPRHLVRRRGQEARLRCSPMKGHSHVYWYRQLPEEGLKFMVYLQKENIIDESGMPKERFSAEFPKEGPSILRIQQVVRGDSAAYFCASSPGSNQPQHFGDGTRLSIL.

V and J are TRBV4-1 and TRBJ2-3; TRBD2 matches 9 bases. The CDR3 is 16 residues long. J lost 4 bases, V lost 4 bases, and 9 bases had no gene match. The germline V gene has CDR1 MGHRA and CDR2 YSYEKL. CDR3 coding DNA: TGCGCCAGCAGCCGCAGTACGGGACTAGCCGCAGATACGCAGTATTTT. Protein: CASSRSTGLAADTQYF.